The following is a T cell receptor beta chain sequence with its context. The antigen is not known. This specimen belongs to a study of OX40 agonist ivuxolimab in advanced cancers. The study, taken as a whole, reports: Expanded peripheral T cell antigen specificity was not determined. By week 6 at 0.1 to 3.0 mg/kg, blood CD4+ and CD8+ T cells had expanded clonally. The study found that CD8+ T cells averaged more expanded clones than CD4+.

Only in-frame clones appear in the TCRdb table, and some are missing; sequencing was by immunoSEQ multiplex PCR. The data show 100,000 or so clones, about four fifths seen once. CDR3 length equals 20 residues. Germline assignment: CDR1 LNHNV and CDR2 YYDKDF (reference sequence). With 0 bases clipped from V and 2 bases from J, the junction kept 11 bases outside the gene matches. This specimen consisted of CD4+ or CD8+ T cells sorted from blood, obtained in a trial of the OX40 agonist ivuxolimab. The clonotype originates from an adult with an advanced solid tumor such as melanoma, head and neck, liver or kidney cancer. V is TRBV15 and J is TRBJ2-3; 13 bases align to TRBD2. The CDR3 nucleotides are TGTGCCACCAGCAGAGATATATCGGGACTAGCGGGGCAACTCACAGATACGCAGTATTTT. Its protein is CATSRDISGLAGQLTDTQYF.